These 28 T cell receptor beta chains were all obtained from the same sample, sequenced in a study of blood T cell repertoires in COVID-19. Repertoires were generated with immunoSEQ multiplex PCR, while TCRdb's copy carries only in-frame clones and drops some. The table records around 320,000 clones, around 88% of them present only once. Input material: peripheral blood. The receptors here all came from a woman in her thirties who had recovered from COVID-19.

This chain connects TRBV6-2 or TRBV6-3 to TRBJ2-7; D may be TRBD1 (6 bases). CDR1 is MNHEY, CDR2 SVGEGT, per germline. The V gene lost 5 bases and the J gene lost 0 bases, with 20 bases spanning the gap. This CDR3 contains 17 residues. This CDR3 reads CASSLILGQTDSYEQYF. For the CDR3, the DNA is TGTGCCAGCAGTCTAATACTAGGACAGACTGACTCCTACGAGCAGTACTTC.

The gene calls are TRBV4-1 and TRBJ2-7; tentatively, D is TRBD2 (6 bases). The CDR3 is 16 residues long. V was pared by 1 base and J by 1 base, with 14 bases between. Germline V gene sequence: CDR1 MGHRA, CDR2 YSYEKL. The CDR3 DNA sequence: TGCGCCAGCAGCCAAGGCCCGGCGGGGAAGTCCTACGAGCAGTACTTC. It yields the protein CASSQGPAGKSYEQYF.

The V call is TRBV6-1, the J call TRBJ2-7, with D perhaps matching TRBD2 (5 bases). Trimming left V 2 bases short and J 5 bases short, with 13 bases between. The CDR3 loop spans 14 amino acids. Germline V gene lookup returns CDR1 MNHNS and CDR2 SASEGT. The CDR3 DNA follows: TGTGCCAGCAGTGAACCCGGGGTTTCCCACGAGCAGTACTTC. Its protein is CASSEPGVSHEQYF.

The CDR3 region is CASSQDRSTHKFF. The CDR3 DNA reads TGCGCCAGCAGTCAGGACAGGTCAACGCACAAGTTCTTC. This chain uses TRBV5-1 with TRBJ2-1; 7 bases are shared with TRBD1. There are 13 residues in the CDR3. V dropped 5 bases and J dropped 14; count of bases not matched to a gene: 13. In germline, CDR1 is SGHRS, CDR2 YFSETQ.

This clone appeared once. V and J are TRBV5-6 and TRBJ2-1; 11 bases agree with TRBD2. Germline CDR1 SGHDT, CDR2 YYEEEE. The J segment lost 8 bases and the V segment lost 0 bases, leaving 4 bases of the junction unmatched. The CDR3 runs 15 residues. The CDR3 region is CASSLASGGRDEQFF. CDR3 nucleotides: TGTGCCAGCAGCTTGGCTAGCGGGGGGAGGGATGAGCAGTTCTTC.

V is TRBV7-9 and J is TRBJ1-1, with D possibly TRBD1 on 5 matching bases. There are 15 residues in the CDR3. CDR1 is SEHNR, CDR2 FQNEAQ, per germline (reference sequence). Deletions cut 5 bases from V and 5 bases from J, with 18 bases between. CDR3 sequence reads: CASSPAGGSGTEAFF. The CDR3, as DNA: TGTGCCAGCAGCCCCGCGGGGGGGTCGGGGACTGAAGCTTTCTTT.

This CDR3 reads CASSKREFKGTDTQYF. CDR3 bases: TGTGCCAGCAGCAAAAGGGAGTTTAAGGGCACAGATACGCAGTATTTT. V gene TRBV5-4 combines with J gene TRBJ2-3; possibly TRBD2 for D (5 bases). The CDR3 has 16 amino acids. The germline V gene encodes CDR1 SGHNT and CDR2 YYREEE (reference sequence). Trimming cost V 4 bases and J 1 base, with 16 bases left between them.

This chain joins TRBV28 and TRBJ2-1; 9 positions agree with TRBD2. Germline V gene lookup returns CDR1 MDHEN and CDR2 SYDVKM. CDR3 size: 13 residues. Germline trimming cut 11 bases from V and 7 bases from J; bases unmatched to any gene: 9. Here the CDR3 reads CAHGRGGWNEQFF. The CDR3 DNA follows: TGTGCCCACGGGCGGGGGGGTTGGAATGAGCAGTTCTTC.

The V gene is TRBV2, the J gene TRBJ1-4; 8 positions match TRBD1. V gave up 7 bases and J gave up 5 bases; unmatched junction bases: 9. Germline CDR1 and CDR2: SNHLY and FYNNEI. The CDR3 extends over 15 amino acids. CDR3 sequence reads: CASTIDRGRNEKLFF. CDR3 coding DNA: TGTGCCAGCACCATTGACAGGGGCAGAAATGAAAAACTGTTTTTT.

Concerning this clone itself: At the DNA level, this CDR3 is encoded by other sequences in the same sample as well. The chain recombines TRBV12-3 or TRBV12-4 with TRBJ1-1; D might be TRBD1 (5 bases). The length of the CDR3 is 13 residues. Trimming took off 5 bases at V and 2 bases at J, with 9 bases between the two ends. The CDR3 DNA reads TGTGCCAGCAGTCTCCAGGGTAACACTGAAGCTTTCTTT. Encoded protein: CASSLQGNTEAFF.

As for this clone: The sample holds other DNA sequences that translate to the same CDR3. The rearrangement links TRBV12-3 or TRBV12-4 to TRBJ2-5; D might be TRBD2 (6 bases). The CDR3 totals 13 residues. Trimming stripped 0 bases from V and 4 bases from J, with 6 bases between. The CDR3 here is CASSLAGRETQYF. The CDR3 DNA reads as TGTGCCAGCAGTTTAGCCGGGAGAGAGACCCAGTACTTC.

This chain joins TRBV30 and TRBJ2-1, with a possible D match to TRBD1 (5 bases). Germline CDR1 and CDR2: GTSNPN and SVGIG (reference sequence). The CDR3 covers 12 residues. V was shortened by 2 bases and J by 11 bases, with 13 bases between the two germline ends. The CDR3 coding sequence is TGTGCCTGGAGTACCCAGGCAGGGCAGCAGTTCTTC. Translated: CAWSTQAGQQFF.

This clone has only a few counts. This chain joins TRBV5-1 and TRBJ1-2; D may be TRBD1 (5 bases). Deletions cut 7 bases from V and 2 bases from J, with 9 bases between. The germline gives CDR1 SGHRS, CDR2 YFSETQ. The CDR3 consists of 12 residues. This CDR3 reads CASQDTNYGYTF. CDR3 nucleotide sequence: TGCGCCAGCCAGGACACCAACTATGGCTACACCTTC.

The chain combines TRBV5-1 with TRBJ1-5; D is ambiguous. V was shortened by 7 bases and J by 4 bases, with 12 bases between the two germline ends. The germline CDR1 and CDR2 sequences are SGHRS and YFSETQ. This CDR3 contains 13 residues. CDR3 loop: CASRSGANQPQHF. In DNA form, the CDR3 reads TGCGCCAGCCGTTCGGGAGCAAATCAGCCCCAGCATTTT. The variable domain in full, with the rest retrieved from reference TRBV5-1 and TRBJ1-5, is KAGVTQTPRYLIKTRGQQVTLSCSPISGHRSVSWYQQTPGQGLQFLFEYFSETQRNKGNFPGRFSGRQFSNSRSEMNVSTLELGDSALYLCASRSGANQPQHFGDGTRLSIL.

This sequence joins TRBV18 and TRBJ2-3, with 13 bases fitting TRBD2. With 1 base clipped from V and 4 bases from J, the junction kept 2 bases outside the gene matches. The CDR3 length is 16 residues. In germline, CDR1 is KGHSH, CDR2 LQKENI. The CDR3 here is CASSPQGLAGADTQYF. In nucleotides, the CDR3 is TGTGCCAGCTCACCACAAGGACTAGCGGGGGCAGATACGCAGTATTTT. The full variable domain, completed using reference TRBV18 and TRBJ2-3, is NAGVMQNPRHLVRRRGQEARLRCSPMKGHSHVYWYRQLPEEGLKFMVYLQKENIIDESGMPKERFSAEFPKEGPSILRIQQVVRGDSAAYFCASSPQGLAGADTQYFGPGTRLTVL.

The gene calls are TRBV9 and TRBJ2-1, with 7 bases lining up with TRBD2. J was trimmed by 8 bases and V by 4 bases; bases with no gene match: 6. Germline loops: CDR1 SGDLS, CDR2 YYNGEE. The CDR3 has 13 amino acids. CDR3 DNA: TGTGCCAGCAGCACCCGGGGGGTAGATGAGCAGTTCTTC. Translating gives CASSTRGVDEQFF.

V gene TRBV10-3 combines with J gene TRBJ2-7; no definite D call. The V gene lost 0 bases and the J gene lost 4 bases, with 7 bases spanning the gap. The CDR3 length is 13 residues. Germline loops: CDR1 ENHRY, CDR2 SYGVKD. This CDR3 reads CAISESIRYEQYF. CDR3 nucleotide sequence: TGTGCCATCAGTGAGTCGATCAGATACGAGCAGTACTTC.

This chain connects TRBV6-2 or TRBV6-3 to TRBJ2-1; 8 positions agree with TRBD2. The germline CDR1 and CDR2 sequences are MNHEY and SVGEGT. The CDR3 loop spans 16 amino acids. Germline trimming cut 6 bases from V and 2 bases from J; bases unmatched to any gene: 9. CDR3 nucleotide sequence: TGTGCCAGCAGCCACAAGGCAGCGGGGGCCTACAATGAGCAGTTCTTC. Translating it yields CASSHKAAGAYNEQFF.

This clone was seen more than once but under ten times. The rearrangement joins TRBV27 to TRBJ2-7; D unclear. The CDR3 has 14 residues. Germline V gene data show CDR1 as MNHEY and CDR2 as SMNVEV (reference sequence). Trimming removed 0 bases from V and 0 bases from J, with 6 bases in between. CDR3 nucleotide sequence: TGTGCCAGCAGTTTATCGAGACTCTCCTACGAGCAGTACTTC. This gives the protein CASSLSRLSYEQYF.

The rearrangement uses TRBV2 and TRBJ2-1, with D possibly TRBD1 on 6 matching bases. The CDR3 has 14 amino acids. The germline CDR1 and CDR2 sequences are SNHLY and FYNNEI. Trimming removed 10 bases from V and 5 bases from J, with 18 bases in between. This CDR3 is CATLQGTTDNEQFF. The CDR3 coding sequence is TGTGCCACCTTACAGGGCACAACCGACAATGAGCAGTTCTTC.

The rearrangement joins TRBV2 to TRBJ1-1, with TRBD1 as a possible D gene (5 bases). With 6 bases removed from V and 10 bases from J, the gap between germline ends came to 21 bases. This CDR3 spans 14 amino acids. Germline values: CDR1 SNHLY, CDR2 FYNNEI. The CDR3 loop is CASSDGGTFRGAFF. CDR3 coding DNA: TGTGCCAGCAGCGACGGTGGGACTTTCCGTGGAGCTTTCTTT.

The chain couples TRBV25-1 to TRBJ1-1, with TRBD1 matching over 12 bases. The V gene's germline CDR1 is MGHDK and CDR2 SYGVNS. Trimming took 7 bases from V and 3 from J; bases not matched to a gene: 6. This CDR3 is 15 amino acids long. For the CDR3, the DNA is TGTGCCAGCAAGGGGACAGGGGGCGCCGACACTGAAGCTTTCTTT. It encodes CASKGTGGADTEAFF.

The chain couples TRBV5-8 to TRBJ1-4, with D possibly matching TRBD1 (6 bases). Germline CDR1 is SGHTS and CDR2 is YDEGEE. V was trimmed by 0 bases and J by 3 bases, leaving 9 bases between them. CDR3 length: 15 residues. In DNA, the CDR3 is TGTGCCAGCAGCTTGGATTGGACAGCTAATGAAAAACTGTTTTTT. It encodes CASSLDWTANEKLFF.

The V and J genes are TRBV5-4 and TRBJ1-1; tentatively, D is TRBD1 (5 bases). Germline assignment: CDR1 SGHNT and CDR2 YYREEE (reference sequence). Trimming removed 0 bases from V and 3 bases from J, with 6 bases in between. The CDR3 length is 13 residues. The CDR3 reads CASSLGRDTEAFF. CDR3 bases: TGTGCCAGCAGCTTGGGCAGGGACACTGAAGCTTTCTTT.

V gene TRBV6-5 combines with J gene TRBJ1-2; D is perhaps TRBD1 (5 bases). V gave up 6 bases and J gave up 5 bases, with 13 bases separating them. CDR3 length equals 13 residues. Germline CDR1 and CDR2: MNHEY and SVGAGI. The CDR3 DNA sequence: TGTGCCAGCAGATCCGACAGAGATTATGGCTACACCTTC. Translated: CASRSDRDYGYTF.

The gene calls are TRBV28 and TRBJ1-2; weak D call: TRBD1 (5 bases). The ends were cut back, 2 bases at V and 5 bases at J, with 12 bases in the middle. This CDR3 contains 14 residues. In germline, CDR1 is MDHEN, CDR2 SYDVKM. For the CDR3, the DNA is TGTGCCAGCAGTTTACTACAGGCGACGTATGGCTACACCTTC. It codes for CASSLLQATYGYTF.

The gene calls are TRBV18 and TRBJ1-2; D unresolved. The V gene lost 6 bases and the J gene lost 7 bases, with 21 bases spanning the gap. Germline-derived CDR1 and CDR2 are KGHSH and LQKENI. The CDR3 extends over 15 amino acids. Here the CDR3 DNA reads TGTGCCAGCTCGAGAAGCCGGGAGATCGAGTCTGGCTACACCTTC. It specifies CASSRSREIESGYTF.

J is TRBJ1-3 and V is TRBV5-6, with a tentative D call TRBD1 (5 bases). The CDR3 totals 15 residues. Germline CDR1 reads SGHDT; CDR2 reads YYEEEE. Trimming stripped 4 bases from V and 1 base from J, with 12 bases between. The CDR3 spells CASSPPRGSGNTIYF. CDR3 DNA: TGTGCCAGCAGCCCCCCCCGGGGGTCTGGAAACACCATATATTTT.